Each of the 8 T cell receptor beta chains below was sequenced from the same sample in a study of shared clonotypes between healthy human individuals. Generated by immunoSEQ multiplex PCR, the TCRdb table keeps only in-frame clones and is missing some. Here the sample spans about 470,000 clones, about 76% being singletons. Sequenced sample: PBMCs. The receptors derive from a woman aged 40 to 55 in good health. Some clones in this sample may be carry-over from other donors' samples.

CDR3: CAISPGTGNSYNEQFF. CDR3 bases: TGTGCCATCAGCCCGGGGACAGGCAACTCCTACAATGAGCAGTTCTTC. This chain joins TRBV10-3 and TRBJ2-1; TRBD1 aligns across 8 bases. The J segment lost 0 bases and the V segment lost 6 bases, leaving 7 bases of the junction unmatched. Germline CDR1 is ENHRY and CDR2 is SYGVKD. This CDR3 spans 16 amino acids.

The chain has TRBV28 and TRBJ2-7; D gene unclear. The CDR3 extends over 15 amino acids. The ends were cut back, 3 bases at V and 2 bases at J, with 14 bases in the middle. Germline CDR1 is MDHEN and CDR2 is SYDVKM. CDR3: CASSFNGAPAYEQYF. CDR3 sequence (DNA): TGTGCCAGCAGTTTCAATGGAGCGCCGGCCTACGAGCAGTACTTC. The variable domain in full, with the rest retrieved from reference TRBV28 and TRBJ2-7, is DVKVTQSSRYLVKRTGEKVFLECVQDMDHENMFWYRQDPGLGLRLIYFSYDVKMKEKGDIPEGYSVSREKKERFSLILESASTNQTSMYLCASSFNGAPAYEQYFGPGTRLTVT.

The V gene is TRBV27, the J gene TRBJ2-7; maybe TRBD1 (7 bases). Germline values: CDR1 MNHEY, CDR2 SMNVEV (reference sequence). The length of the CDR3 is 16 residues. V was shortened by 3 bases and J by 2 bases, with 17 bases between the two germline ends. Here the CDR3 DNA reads TGTGCCAGCAGTTTCGCGGCAGGGGGGATCCCCTACGAGCAGTACTTC. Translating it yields CASSFAAGGIPYEQYF.

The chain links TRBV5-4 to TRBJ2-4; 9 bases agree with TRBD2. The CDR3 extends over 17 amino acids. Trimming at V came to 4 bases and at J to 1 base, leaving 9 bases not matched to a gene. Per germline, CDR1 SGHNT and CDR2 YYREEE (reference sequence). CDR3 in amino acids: CASSPGAAGGAKNIQYF. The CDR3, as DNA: TGTGCCAGCAGCCCGGGGGCGGCGGGAGGGGCCAAAAACATTCAGTACTTC.

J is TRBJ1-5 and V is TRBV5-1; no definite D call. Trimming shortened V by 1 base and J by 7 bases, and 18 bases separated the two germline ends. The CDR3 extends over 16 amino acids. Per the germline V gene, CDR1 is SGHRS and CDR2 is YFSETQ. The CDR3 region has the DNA TGCGCCAGCAGCTTGACAGAGGGCTCGACAATCCAGCCCCAGCATTTT. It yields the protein CASSLTEGSTIQPQHF.

This CDR3 reads CASSSGSSYEQYF. The DNA of the CDR3 is TGCGCCAGCAGCTCCGGGTCTTCCTACGAGCAGTACTTC. The rearrangement uses TRBV4-3 and TRBJ2-7; no clear D gene. Trimming cost V 5 bases and J 1 base, with 9 bases left between them. Germline-derived CDR1 and CDR2 are LGHNA and YSLEER. The CDR3 is made up of 13 amino acids.

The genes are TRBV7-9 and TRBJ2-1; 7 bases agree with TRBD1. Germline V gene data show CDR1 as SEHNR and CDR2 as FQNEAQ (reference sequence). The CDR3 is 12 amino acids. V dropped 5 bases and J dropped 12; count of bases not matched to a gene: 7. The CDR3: CASSGPDRVQFF. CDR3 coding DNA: TGTGCCAGCAGCGGCCCCGACAGGGTGCAGTTCTTC.

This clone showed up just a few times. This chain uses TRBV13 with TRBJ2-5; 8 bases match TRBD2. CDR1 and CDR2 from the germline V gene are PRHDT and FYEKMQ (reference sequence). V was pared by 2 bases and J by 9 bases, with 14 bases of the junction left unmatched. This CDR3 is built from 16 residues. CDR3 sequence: CASSLLGLSGSTAQYF. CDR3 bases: TGTGCCAGCAGCTTATTGGGACTAAGCGGGAGTACGGCCCAGTACTTC. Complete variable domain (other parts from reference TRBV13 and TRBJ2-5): AAGVIQSPRHLIKEKRETATLKCYPIPRHDTVYWYQQGPGQDPQFLISFYEKMQSDKGSIPDRFSAQQFSDYHSELNMSSLELGDSALYFCASSLLGLSGSTAQYFGPGTRLLVL.